This T cell receptor beta chain was retrieved from a study of beta chain features in type 1 diabetes. The whole isolated RNA underwent reverse transcription, so sequencing captured expressed TCRB transcripts. Measured with immunoSEQ multiplex PCR; TCRdb has only the in-frame clones, and not every one. This table has more than 30,000 clones, 55% to 70% appearing once. Specimen: Tregs from blood. This TCR derives from a woman in her 30s in good health.

This CDR3 is CASSWGTNEKLFF. The CDR3 DNA reads as TGTGCCAGCAGTTGGGGGACAAATGAAAAACTGTTTTTT. The chain links TRBV28 to TRBJ1-4, with a weak D call TRBD1 (6 bases). CDR1 and CDR2 (germline): MDHEN, SYDVKM. V lost 4 bases and J 5 bases, leaving 8 bases between the germline ends. The CDR3 consists of 13 residues.